This T cell receptor beta chain was obtained from a study of shared clonotypes between healthy human individuals. Study summary: Donors were two women and a few men aged 18 to 49.

This clone is a singleton in its sample. Donors comprised only Caucasian adults living in Nashville, Tennessee. Naive CD4+ cells were CD45RA-selected; the remaining cells were memory. Here immunoSEQ multiplex PCR was the method, and the copy in TCRdb shows in-frame clones only, minus some. This table holds millions of clones, around nine tenths found once. The origin of this receptor is a young man in good health. Sequenced: naive CD4+ T cells sorted from blood. Subset given: CD45RA+ positively selected.

In DNA, the CDR3 is TGTGCCAGTAGTATAGGAAGTCGCATTTACACCGGGGAGCTGTTTTTT. Encoded protein: CASSIGSRIYTGELFF. The genes are TRBV19 and TRBJ2-2; D ambiguous. The CDR3 has 16 residues. The V end was cut by 1 base, the J end by 3 bases, with 12 bases between. Germline loops: CDR1 LNHDA, CDR2 SQIVND (reference sequence).